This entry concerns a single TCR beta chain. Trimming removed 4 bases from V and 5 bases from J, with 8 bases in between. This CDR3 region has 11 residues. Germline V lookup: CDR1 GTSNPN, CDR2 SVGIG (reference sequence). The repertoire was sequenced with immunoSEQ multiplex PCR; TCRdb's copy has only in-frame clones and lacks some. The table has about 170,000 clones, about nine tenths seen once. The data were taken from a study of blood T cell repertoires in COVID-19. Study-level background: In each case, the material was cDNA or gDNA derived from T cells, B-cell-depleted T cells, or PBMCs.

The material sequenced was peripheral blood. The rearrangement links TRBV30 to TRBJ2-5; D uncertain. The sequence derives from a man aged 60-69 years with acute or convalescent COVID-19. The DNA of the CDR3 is TGTGCCTGGATAACCGAGGAGACCCAGTACTTC. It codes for CAWITEETQYF.